These 13 T cell receptor beta chains were all obtained from the same sample, sequenced in a study of blood T cell repertoires in COVID-19. Some clones are missing from TCRdb's copy, which holds only in-frame ones; the method was immunoSEQ multiplex PCR. The table has around 400,000 clones, around 87% seen once. Material for sequencing was peripheral blood. The source is a woman in her twenties or thirties with COVID-19, enrolled during active disease.

The chain recombines TRBV15 with TRBJ2-1, with 7 bases identical to TRBD1. Unmatched junction bases numbered 4, after V lost 5 bases and J lost 3 bases. This CDR3 has 14 amino acids. Germline V lookup: CDR1 LNHNV, CDR2 YYDKDF (reference sequence). CDR3 nucleotides: TGTGCCACCAGCCGGGACAGAAACTACAATGAGCAGTTCTTC. Its translation: CATSRDRNYNEQFF.

In this sample, this clone turned up once. J is TRBJ2-2 and V is TRBV16; D gene ambiguous. The CDR3 sequence is 13 residues long. V was pared by 1 base and J by 6 bases, with 6 bases between. Germline CDR1 and CDR2: KGHSY and FQNENV. CDR3 DNA sequence: TGTGCCAGCAGCCAATTGGGCTCCGGGGAGCTGTTTTTT. Its protein is CASSQLGSGELFF.

The gene calls are TRBV5-4 and TRBJ1-1, with D possibly being TRBD1 (5 bases). This CDR3 region has 12 residues. Germline CDR1 is SGHNT and CDR2 is YYREEE (reference sequence). V dropped 6 bases and J dropped 4 bases, with 10 bases sitting between them. In DNA, the CDR3 is TGTGCCAGCACCCGGGGGGGCACTGAAGCTTTCTTT. Translation: CASTRGGTEAFF.

This chain connects TRBV7-2 to TRBJ1-5; no reliable D call. CDR1 is SGHTA and CDR2 is FQGNSA in the germline V gene. CDR3 size: 13 residues. Trimming cost V 7 bases and J 0 bases, with 7 bases left between them. The CDR3 loop is CASKSYSNQPQHF. The CDR3 DNA is TGTGCCAGCAAAAGCTATAGCAATCAGCCCCAGCATTTT.

The rearrangement links TRBV5-4 to TRBJ2-2; TRBD2 agrees at 9 bases. Germline V lookup: CDR1 SGHNT, CDR2 YYREEE (reference sequence). The CDR3 has 16 residues. V dropped 0 bases and J dropped 1; count of bases not matched to a gene: 1. The CDR3 region is CASSLDSGRNTGELFF. Here the CDR3 DNA reads TGTGCCAGCAGCTTGGATAGCGGGAGGAACACCGGGGAGCTGTTTTTT.

The chain couples TRBV3-1 (or the pseudogene TRBV3-2) to TRBJ2-7, with 10 bases aligning to TRBD2. Per germline, CDR1 LGHDT and CDR2 YNNKEL (reference sequence). CDR3 length equals 13 residues. Trimming removed 3 bases from V and 9 bases from J; junction bases left unmatched: 5. CDR3 sequence (DNA): TGTGCCAGCAGCCAGGGGACTAGCGCGTTGCAGTACTTC. Translation gives CASSQGTSALQYF.

V usage is TRBV19 and J usage is TRBJ1-4; D gene unclear. Deletions cut 5 bases from V and 1 base from J, with 8 bases between. CDR1 and CDR2 from the germline V gene are LNHDA and SQIVND (reference sequence). The CDR3 sequence is 14 residues long. In DNA form, the CDR3 reads TGTGCCAGTAGTGTCGGGATAACTAATGAAAAACTGTTTTTT. Translated: CASSVGITNEKLFF.

The CDR3 DNA reads as TGTGCCAGCAGTGCTTTGGGGACTAGCGGGATGAGAAACATTCAGTACTTC. Translated, it gives CASSALGTSGMRNIQYF. V usage is TRBV27 and J usage is TRBJ2-4, with 13 bases identical to TRBD2. The CDR3 extends over 17 amino acids. Germline loops: CDR1 MNHEY, CDR2 SMNVEV (reference sequence). Trimming removed 5 bases from V and 6 bases from J; junction bases left unmatched: 10.

V is TRBV2 and J is TRBJ1-1; weak D call: TRBD1 (5 bases). Germline V gene sequence: CDR1 SNHLY, CDR2 FYNNEI. The CDR3 loop spans 17 amino acids. The ends were cut back, 8 bases at V and 0 bases at J, with 22 bases in the middle. Here the CDR3 reads CASDRSTTGDMNTEAFF. The CDR3 DNA follows: TGTGCCAGCGATCGAAGCACAACAGGAGACATGAACACTGAAGCTTTCTTT.

The V gene is TRBV5-1, the J gene TRBJ2-1; 10 nucleotides align to TRBD2. The CDR3 runs 15 residues. Trimming at V came to 4 bases and at J to 9 bases, leaving 10 bases not matched to a gene. Germline V gene lookup returns CDR1 SGHRS and CDR2 YFSETQ. CDR3: CASSPASGSQGEQFF. For the CDR3, the DNA is TGCGCCAGCAGCCCCGCTAGCGGGAGCCAGGGTGAGCAGTTCTTC.

The V gene is TRBV9, the J gene TRBJ2-1, with TRBD1 identical over 10 bases. In germline, CDR1 is SGDLS, CDR2 YYNGEE. V lost 0 bases and J lost 8; bases outside the gene matches: 5. This CDR3 region has 15 residues. The CDR3 DNA follows: TGTGCCAGCAGCGTAGTGGGACAGGGGTCAGATGAGCAGTTCTTC. Amino acid sequence: CASSVVGQGSDEQFF.

The chain carries TRBV27 and TRBJ2-7; D might be TRBD1 (5 bases). The length of the CDR3 is 18 residues. The ends were cut back, 0 bases at V and 2 bases at J, with 20 bases in the middle. Germline lookup yields CDR1 MNHEY and CDR2 SMNVEV (reference sequence). CDR3 sequence reads: CASSLSILAGNNTYEQYF. The CDR3 DNA reads TGTGCCAGCAGTTTATCAATCTTGGCAGGGAACAACACCTACGAGCAGTACTTC.

The chain recombines TRBV5-1 with TRBJ2-7, with 9 bases identical to TRBD1. Germline loops: CDR1 SGHRS, CDR2 YFSETQ. This CDR3 comprises 15 residues. V dropped 1 base and J dropped 5; count of bases not matched to a gene: 7. The CDR3 spells CASSLQQGAPNEQYF. CDR3 bases: TGCGCCAGCAGCTTGCAACAGGGGGCGCCGAACGAGCAGTACTTC.